Listed below are T cell receptor beta chains from one sample, sequenced in a study of blood T cell repertoires in COVID-19. The protocol was immunoSEQ multiplex PCR, while the TCRdb copy is restricted to in-frame clones and leaves out a portion. The sample has about 110,000 clones; approximately 84% are singletons. Material: peripheral blood. Every receptor here comes from a human donor in a cohort sampled during active COVID-19. Both conserved end residues are part of each CDR3. The order of the fields is J gene, clone size, D gene, V gene, CDR3 DNA, CDR3 protein. The D gene is left open where the match is weak. Clone size is given for some rows only: seen once, a few or many times, or a class if the clone is expanded.

J: TRBJ2-6
size: NA
D: NA
V: TRBV5-1
DNA: TGCGCCAGCAGCTTGGGTTCGGGGGCCAACGTCCTGACTTTC
CDR3: CASSLGSGANVLTF

J: TRBJ1-5
size: NA
D: TRBD1
V: TRBV19
DNA: TGTGCCAGTCAGGGGGGCAATCAGCCCCAGCATTTT
CDR3: CASQGGNQPQHF

J: TRBJ2-1
size: NA
D: TRBD2
V: TRBV7-2
DNA: TGTGCCAGCAGCAGACTAGCGGGGGGCAATGAGCAGTTCTTC
CDR3: CASSRLAGGNEQFF

J: TRBJ2-7
size: NA
D: TRBD2
V: TRBV12-3/TRBV12-4
DNA: TGTGCCAGCAGTAGACTAGCGGGAGGGCTATACTTC
CDR3: CASSRLAGGLYF

J: TRBJ1-5
size: NA
D: NA
V: TRBV19
DNA: TGTGCCAGTAGTGGATCACAGGGTGGCAATCAGCCCCAGCATTTT
CDR3: CASSGSQGGNQPQHF

J: TRBJ2-1
size: once
D: TRBD2
V: TRBV2
DNA: TGTGCCAGCATGATGCTAGCGGGAGTCACAAATGAGCAGTTCTTC
CDR3: CASMMLAGVTNEQFF

J: TRBJ2-2
size: NA
D: TRBD2
V: TRBV3-1/TRBV3-2
DNA: TGTGCCAGCAGAGCCGGGACTAGCAACACCGGGGAGCTGTTTTTT
CDR3: CASRAGTSNTGELFF

J: TRBJ1-3
size: NA
D: NA
V: TRBV5-4
DNA: TGTGCCAGCAGCCGGTACTCGGCAGGGGGAAACACCATATATTTT
CDR3: CASSRYSAGGNTIYF

J: TRBJ2-7
size: NA
D: NA
V: TRBV3-1/TRBV3-2
DNA: TGTGCCAGCAGCCGGGACAACCCCTACGAGCAGTACTTC
CDR3: CASSRDNPYEQYF

J: TRBJ1-2
size: NA
D: TRBD1
V: TRBV7-2
DNA: TGTGCCAGCAGCTTAACATGGGACAGGGTTAACTATGGCTACACCTTC
CDR3: CASSLTWDRVNYGYTF

J: TRBJ1-1
size: NA
D: TRBD1
V: TRBV6-5
DNA: TGTGCCAGCAGGAAACAGGGGTTCGGTGAAGCTTTCTTT
CDR3: CASRKQGFGEAFF

J: TRBJ2-1
size: NA
D: TRBD2
V: TRBV6-2/TRBV6-3
DNA: TGTGCCAGCAGTCCGACTAGCGGGGACTACAATGAGCAGTTCTTC
CDR3: CASSPTSGDYNEQFF

J: TRBJ1-5
size: NA
D: NA
V: TRBV21-1
DNA: TGTGCCAGCAGCAAACGGGCAGGCAGGGGGGGCAATCAGCCCCAGCATTTT
CDR3: CASSKRAGRGGNQPQHF

J: TRBJ1-2
size: NA
D: NA
V: TRBV12-3/TRBV12-4
DNA: TGTGCCAGCAGTAAGACAGAAATCTATGGCTACACCTTC
CDR3: CASSKTEIYGYTF

J: TRBJ2-5
size: NA
D: TRBD2
V: TRBV4-3
DNA: TGCGCCAGCAGCCACTTAGGACTAGAACAAGAGACCCAGTACTTC
CDR3: CASSHLGLEQETQYF

J: TRBJ2-5
size: few
D: NA
V: TRBV4-1
DNA: TGCGCCAGCAGCCAAGTGGTCCTTGCGGGGACCCAGTACTTC
CDR3: CASSQVVLAGTQYF

J: TRBJ1-3
size: NA
D: TRBD1
V: TRBV9
DNA: TGTGCCAGCACCGAAGATTCCGGGACAGGGGGAGGAAACACCATATATTTT
CDR3: CASTEDSGTGGGNTIYF

J: TRBJ1-5
size: NA
D: TRBD1
V: TRBV24-1
DNA: TGTGCCACTGCCGGGACAGGGGAATGGCAGCCCCAGCATTTT
CDR3: CATAGTGEWQPQHF

J: TRBJ2-5
size: NA
D: NA
V: TRBV4-1
DNA: TGCGCCAGCAGCCAAAACTCCGGGGAGACCCAGTACTTC
CDR3: CASSQNSGETQYF

J: TRBJ2-5
size: NA
D: TRBD2
V: TRBV27
DNA: TGTGCCAGCAGTTCGTCTAGCGGGAGGTTTGAGACCCAGTACTTC
CDR3: CASSSSSGRFETQYF

J: TRBJ1-6
size: NA
D: TRBD1
V: TRBV25-1
DNA: TGTGCCAGCAGTGGGACAGGGCCTTTAGTTTCACCCCTCCACTTT
CDR3: CASSGTGPLVSPLHF

J: TRBJ1-2
size: NA
D: TRBD1
V: TRBV18
DNA: TGTGCCAGCTCACCCGGACAGGGGGCGCAAAAAGGCTACACCTTC
CDR3: CASSPGQGAQKGYTF

J: TRBJ2-5
size: NA
D: NA
V: TRBV12-3/TRBV12-4
DNA: TGTGCCAGCAGGGTGGCCTTATCGGAGACCCAGTACTTC
CDR3: CASRVALSETQYF

J: TRBJ2-5
size: NA
D: NA
V: TRBV5-6
DNA: TGTGCCAGCAGCCCGCGCTTTACAGACGTGGAGACCCAGTACTTC
CDR3: CASSPRFTDVETQYF

J: TRBJ2-1
size: NA
D: TRBD2
V: TRBV7-3
DNA: TGTGCCAGCAGCTCGACCGGGACTAGCGGAGGAAGCTCCTACAATGAGCAGTTCTTC
CDR3: CASSSTGTSGGSSYNEQFF

J: TRBJ2-2
size: NA
D: TRBD2
V: TRBV4-1
DNA: TGCGCCAGCAGCCAAACCCGAGGGAGCGGGACTAGCCGGTCGGTGGAGCTGTTTTTT
CDR3: CASSQTRGSGTSRSVELFF

J: TRBJ2-1
size: NA
D: NA
V: TRBV7-2
DNA: TGTGCCAGCAGCTTAGCCTGGCAGGGCCCAGCGAGCAATGAGCAGTTCTTC
CDR3: CASSLAWQGPASNEQFF

J: TRBJ2-5
size: NA
D: TRBD2
V: TRBV9
DNA: TGTGCCAGCAGCTTTTCTAGCGGGAAGTACCAAGAGACCCAGTACTTC
CDR3: CASSFSSGKYQETQYF

J: TRBJ2-7
size: NA
D: TRBD1
V: TRBV5-1
DNA: TGCGCCAGCAGCTTCGGGACAGGCTCCTACGAGCAGTACTTC
CDR3: CASSFGTGSYEQYF

J: TRBJ1-2
size: once
D: TRBD1
V: TRBV19
DNA: TGTGCCAGTAGAAGGGACAGGGCCACCTATGGCTACACCTTC
CDR3: CASRRDRATYGYTF

J: TRBJ2-1
size: NA
D: TRBD2
V: TRBV2
DNA: TGTGCCAGCGCGACCTCGGGGACTAGCGGTCTCAAGAGAACTCCATACAATGAGCAGTTCTTC
CDR3: CASATSGTSGLKRTPYNEQFF

J: TRBJ2-1
size: NA
D: NA
V: TRBV28
DNA: TGTGCCAGCAGTCAGTACAATGAGCAGTTCTTC
CDR3: CASSQYNEQFF

J: TRBJ2-3
size: NA
D: TRBD2
V: TRBV7-2
DNA: TGTGCCAGCAGCTTAGGGTCTCTAGCGGGAGCGTTAGATACGCAGTATTTT
CDR3: CASSLGSLAGALDTQYF

J: TRBJ2-7
size: NA
D: NA
V: TRBV12-3/TRBV12-4
DNA: TGTGCCAGCAGCATGGGCCGCTCCTACGAGCAGTACTTC
CDR3: CASSMGRSYEQYF

J: TRBJ2-1
size: NA
D: NA
V: TRBV3-1/TRBV3-2
DNA: TGTGCCAGCAGCCAAGATCCAAATGAGCAGTTCTTC
CDR3: CASSQDPNEQFF

J: TRBJ1-2
size: NA
D: NA
V: TRBV4-2
DNA: TGTGCCAGCAGCCAAGATTTGACTTCCTATGGCTACACCTTC
CDR3: CASSQDLTSYGYTF

J: TRBJ1-4
size: NA
D: NA
V: TRBV5-1
DNA: TGCGCCAGCAGCTGGGAGGGGGAAAAACTGTTTTTT
CDR3: CASSWEGEKLFF

J: TRBJ1-1
size: few
D: NA
V: TRBV27
DNA: TGTGCCAGCAGTAACCTAATCTTGGCTTTCTTT
CDR3: CASSNLILAFF

J: TRBJ2-2
size: once
D: TRBD2
V: TRBV24-1
DNA: TGTGCCACCCGAAAAGCTAGCGGGAGCGCCGGGGAGCTGTTTTTT
CDR3: CATRKASGSAGELFF

J: TRBJ1-5
size: NA
D: NA
V: TRBV21-1
DNA: TGTGCCAGCAGCAATCTTCCCCCCGGTCAAGAAATGGAGTATAGCAATCAGCCCCAGCATTTT
CDR3: CASSNLPPGQEMEYSNQPQHF